This T cell receptor (beta chain) was identified during a study of cytomegalovirus exposure and HLA in healthy donors. Study observations and caveats: It was 150 to 200 TCR beta chains that were listed as cytomegalovirus-associated.

The sample holds one count of this clone. Its antigen is not known. The PCR contained 60 Vbeta and 13 Jbeta primers. Profiled with immunoSEQ multiplex PCR; TCRdb holds only in-frame clones, not every one. The table includes about 100,000 clones, around 60% detected once. Germline V CDR1 and CDR2: SEHNR, FQNEAQ (reference sequence). This CDR3 region has 14 residues. Trimming took 2 bases from V and 7 from J; bases not matched to a gene: 5. This receptor was identified in a man under 40 in good health and CMV-seropositive. V and J are TRBV7-9 and TRBJ1-3, with TRBD1 matching 7 bases. What was sequenced was PBMCs. CDR3 nucleotides: TGTGCCAGCAGCTTACAGGGGGATAGGAACACCATATATTTT. Translating it yields CASSLQGDRNTIYF.